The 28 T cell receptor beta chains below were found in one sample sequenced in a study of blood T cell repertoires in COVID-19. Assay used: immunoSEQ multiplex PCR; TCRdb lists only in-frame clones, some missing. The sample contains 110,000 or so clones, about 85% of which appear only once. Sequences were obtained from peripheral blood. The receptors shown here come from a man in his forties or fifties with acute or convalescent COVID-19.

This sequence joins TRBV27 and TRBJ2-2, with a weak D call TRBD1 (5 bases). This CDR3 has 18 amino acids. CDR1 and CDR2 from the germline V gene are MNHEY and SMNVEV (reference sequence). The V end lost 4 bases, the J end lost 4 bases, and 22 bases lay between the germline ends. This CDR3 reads CASSSHRRRATGTGELFF. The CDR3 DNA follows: TGTGCCAGCAGTTCTCACCGACGCAGGGCCACGGGCACCGGGGAGCTGTTTTTT.

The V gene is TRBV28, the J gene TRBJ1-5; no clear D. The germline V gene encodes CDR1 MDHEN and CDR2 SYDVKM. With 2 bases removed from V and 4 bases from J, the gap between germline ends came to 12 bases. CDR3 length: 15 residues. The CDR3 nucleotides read TGTGCCAGCAGTTTACCCGAGGAAGCGAATCAGCCCCAGCATTTT. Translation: CASSLPEEANQPQHF.

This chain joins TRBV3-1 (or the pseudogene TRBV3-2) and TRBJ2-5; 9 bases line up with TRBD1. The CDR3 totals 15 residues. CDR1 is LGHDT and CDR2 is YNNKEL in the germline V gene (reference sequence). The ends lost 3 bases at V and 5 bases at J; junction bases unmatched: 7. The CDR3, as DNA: TGTGCCAGCAGCCACCAGGACAGGGGCCGGGAGACCCAGTACTTC. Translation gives CASSHQDRGRETQYF.

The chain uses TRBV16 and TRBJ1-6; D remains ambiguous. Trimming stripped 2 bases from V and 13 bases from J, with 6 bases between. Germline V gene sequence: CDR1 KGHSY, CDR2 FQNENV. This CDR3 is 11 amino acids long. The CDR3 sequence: CASSQLFPLHF. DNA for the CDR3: TGTGCCAGCAGCCAACTGTTTCCCCTCCACTTT.

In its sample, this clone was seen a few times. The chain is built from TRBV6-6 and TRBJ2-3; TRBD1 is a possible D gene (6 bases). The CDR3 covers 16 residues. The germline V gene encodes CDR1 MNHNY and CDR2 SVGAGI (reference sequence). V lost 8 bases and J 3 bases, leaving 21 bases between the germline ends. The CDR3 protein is CASSTLGADGTDTQYF. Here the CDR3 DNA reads TGTGCCAGCTCAACCCTGGGGGCAGATGGAACAGATACGCAGTATTTT.

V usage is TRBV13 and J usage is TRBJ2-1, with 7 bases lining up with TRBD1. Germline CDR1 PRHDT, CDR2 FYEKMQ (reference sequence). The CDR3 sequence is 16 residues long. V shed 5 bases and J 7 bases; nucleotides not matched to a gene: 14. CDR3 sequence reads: CASSTSRQGSLNEQFF. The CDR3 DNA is TGTGCCAGCAGCACCAGCCGACAGGGTAGTTTGAATGAGCAGTTCTTC.

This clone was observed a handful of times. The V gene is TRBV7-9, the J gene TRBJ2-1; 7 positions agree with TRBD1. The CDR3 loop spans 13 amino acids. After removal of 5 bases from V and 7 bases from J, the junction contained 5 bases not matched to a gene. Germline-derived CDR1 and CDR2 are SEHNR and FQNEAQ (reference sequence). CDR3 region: CASSLAGGNEQFF. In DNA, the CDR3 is TGTGCCAGCAGCCTCGCAGGGGGTAATGAGCAGTTCTTC.

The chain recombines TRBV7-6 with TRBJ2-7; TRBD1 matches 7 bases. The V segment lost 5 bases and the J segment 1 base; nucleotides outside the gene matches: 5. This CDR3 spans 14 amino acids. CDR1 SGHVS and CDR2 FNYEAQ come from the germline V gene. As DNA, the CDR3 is TGTGCCAGCAGCCCACAGACAGGGTCCTACGAGCAGTACTTC. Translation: CASSPQTGSYEQYF.

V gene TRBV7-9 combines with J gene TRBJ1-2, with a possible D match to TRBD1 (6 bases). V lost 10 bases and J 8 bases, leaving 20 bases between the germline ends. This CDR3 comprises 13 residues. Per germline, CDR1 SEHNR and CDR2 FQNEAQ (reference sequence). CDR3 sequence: CATDGPGAGGYTF. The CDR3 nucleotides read TGTGCCACCGACGGGCCAGGGGCTGGAGGCTACACCTTC.

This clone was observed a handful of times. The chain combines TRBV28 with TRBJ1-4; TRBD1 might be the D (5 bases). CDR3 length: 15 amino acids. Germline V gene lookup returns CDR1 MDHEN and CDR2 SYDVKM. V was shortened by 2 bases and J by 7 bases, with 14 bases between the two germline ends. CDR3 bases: TGTGCCAGCAGTTTAGAGCCCTCGACAGCTGAAAAACTGTTTTTT. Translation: CASSLEPSTAEKLFF.

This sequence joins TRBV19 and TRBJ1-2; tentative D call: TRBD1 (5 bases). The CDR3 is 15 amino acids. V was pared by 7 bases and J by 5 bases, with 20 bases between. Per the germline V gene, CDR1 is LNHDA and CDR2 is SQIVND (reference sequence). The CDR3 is CASTLQGLDRYGYTF. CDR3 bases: TGTGCCAGTACTCTCCAGGGCTTAGATCGTTATGGCTACACCTTC.

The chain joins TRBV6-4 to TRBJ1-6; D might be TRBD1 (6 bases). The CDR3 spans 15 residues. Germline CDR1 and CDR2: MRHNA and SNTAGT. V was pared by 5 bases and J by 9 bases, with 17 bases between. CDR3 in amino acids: CASSPTSGVSSPLHF. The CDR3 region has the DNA TGTGCCAGCAGTCCTACCTCAGGGGTTAGTTCACCCCTCCACTTT.

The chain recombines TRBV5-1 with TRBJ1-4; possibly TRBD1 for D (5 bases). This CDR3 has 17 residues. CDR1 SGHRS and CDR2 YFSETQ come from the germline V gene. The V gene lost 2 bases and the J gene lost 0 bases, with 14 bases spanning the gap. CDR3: CASSFFIGGATNEKLFF. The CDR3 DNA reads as TGCGCCAGCAGCTTTTTTATCGGGGGGGCAACTAATGAAAAACTGTTTTTT. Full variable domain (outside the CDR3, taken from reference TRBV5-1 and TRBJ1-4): KAGVTQTPRYLIKTRGQQVTLSCSPISGHRSVSWYQQTPGQGLQFLFEYFSETQRNKGNFPGRFSGRQFSNSRSEMNVSTLELGDSALYLCASSFFIGGATNEKLFFGSGTQLSVL.

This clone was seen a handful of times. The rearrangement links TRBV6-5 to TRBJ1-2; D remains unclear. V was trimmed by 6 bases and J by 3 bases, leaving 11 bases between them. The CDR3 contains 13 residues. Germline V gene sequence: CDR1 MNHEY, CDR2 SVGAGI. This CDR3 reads CASRPTVYYGYTF. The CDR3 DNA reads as TGTGCCAGCAGACCCACAGTATACTATGGCTACACCTTC.

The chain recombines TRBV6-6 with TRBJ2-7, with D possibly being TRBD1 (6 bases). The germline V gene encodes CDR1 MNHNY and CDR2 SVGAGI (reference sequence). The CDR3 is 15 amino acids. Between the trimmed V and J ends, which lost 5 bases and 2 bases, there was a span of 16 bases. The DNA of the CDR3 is TGTGCCAGCAGTCGCCTATACCGGGACACCTACGAGCAGTACTTC. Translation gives CASSRLYRDTYEQYF.

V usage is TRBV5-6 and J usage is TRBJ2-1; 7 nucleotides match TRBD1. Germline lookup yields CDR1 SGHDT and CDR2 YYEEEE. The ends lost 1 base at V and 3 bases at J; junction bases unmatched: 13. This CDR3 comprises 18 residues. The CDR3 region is CASSLTFAAGTDYNEQFF. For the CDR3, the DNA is TGTGCCAGCAGCTTGACGTTTGCCGCCGGGACAGACTACAATGAGCAGTTCTTC.

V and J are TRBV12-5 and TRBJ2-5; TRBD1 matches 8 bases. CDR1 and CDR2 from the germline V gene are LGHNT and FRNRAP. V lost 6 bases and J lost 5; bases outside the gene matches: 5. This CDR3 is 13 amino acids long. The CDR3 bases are TGTGCTAGTGGGCCACAGGGGGATGAGACCCAGTACTTC. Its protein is CASGPQGDETQYF. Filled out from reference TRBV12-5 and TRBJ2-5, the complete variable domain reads DARVTQTPRHKVTEMGQEVTMRCQPILGHNTVFWYRQTMMQGLELLAYFRNRAPLDDSGMPKDRFSAEMPDATLATLKIQPSEPRDSAVYFCASGPQGDETQYFGPGTRLLVL.

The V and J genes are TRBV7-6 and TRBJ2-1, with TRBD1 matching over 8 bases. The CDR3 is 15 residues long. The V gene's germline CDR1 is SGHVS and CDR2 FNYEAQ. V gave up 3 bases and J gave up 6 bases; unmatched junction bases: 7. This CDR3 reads CASSFRQGWPNEQFF. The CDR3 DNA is TGTGCCAGCAGCTTTCGACAGGGGTGGCCCAATGAGCAGTTCTTC.

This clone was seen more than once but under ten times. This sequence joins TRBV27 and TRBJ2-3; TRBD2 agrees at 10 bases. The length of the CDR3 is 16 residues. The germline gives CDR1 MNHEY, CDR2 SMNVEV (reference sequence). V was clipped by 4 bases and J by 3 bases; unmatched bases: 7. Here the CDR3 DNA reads TGTGCCAGCAGTTCGGCAGCGGGAGGGCCAACAGATACGCAGTATTTT. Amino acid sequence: CASSSAAGGPTDTQYF.

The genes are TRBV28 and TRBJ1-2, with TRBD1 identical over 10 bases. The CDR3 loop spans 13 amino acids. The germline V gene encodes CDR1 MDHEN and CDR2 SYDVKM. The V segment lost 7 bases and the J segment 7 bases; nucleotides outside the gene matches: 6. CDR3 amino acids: CASTGGTGAGYTF. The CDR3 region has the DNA TGTGCCAGCACGGGGGGGACAGGGGCTGGCTACACCTTC.

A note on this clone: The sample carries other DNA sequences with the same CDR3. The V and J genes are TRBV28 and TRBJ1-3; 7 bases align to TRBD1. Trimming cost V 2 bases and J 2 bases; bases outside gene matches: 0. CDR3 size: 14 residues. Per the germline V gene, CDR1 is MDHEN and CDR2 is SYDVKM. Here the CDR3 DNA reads TGTGCCAGCAGTTTACAGGGGGCTGGAAACACCATATATTTT. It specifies CASSLQGAGNTIYF.

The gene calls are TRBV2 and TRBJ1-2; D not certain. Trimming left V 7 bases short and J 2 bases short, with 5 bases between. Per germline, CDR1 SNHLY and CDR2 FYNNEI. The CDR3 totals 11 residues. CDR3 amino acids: CASTRNYGYTF. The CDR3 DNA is TGTGCCAGCACGAGGAACTATGGCTACACCTTC. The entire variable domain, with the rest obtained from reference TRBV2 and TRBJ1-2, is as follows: EPEVTQTPSHQVTQMGQEVILRCVPISNHLYFYWYRQILGQKVEFLVSFYNNEISEKSEIFDDQFSVERPDGSNFTLKIRSTKLEDSAMYFCASTRNYGYTFGSGTRLTVV.

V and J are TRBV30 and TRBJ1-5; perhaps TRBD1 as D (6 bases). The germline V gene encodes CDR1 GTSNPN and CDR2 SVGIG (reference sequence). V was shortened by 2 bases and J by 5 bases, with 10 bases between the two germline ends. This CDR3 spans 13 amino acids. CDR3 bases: TGTGCCTGGAGTCACAGGGAAGATCAGCCCCAGCATTTT. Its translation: CAWSHREDQPQHF.

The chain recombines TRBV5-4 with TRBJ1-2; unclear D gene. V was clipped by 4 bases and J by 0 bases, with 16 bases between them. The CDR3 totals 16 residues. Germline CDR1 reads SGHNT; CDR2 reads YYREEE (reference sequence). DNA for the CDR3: TGTGCCAGCAGCCTGGGTGGGTCCGGAGCTAACTATGGCTACACCTTC. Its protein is CASSLGGSGANYGYTF.

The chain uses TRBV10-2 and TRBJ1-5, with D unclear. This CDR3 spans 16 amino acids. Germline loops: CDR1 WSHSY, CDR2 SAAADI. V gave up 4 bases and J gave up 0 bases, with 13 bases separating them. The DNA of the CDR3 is TGCGCCAGCAGTGTTGTCAGATCAAATAGCAATCAGCCCCAGCATTTT. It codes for CASSVVRSNSNQPQHF.

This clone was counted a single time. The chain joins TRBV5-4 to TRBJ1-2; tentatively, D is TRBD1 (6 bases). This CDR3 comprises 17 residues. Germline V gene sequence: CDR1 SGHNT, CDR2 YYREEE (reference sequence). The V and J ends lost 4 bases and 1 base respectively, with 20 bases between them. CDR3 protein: CASSPRPGGVGNYGYTF. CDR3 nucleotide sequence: TGTGCCAGCAGCCCCCGGCCGGGGGGCGTCGGTAACTATGGCTACACCTTC.

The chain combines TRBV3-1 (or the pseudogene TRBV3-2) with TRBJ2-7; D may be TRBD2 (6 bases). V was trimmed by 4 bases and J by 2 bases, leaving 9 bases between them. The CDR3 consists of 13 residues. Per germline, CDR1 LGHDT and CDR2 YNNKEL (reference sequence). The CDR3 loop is CASSRDSAYEQYF. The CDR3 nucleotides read TGTGCCAGCAGCCGGGACTCGGCCTACGAGCAGTACTTC.

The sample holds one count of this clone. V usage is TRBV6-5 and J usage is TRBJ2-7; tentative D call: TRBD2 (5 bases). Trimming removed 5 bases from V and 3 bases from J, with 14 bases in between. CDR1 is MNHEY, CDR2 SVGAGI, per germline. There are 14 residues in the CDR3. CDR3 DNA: TGTGCCAGCAGTCCCGGACTCGTTCACTACGAGCAGTACTTC. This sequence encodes CASSPGLVHYEQYF.